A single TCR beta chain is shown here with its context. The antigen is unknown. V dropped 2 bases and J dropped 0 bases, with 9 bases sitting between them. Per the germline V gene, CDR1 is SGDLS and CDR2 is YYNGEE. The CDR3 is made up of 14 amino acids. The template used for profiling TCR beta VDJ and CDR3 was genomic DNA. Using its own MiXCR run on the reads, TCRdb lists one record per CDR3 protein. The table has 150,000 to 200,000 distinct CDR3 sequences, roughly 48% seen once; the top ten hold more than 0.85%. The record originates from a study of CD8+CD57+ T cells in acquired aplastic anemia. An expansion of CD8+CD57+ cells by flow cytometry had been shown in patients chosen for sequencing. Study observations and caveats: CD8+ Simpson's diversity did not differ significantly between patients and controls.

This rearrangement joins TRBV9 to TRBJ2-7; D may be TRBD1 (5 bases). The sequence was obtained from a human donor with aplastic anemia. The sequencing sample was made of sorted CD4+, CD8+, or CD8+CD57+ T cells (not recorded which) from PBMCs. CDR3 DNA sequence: TGTGCCAGCAGCGTTCAGGGTGCCTCCTACGAGCAGTACTTC. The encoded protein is CASSVQGASYEQYF.